This T cell receptor (beta chain) came from a study of CD4 T cells in relation to SARS-CoV-2 and coronaviruses (TCRdb year 2021). About the study as a whole: In the ViraFEST assay, PBMCs were grown with antigen for 10 days, and TCR beta CDR3s were then sequenced to identify antigen-specific clonal expansions. An HIV-1 Nef peptide pool or a no-peptide culture served as the negative reference condition. Memory CD4+ T cell crossreactivity between SARS-CoV-2 and common cold coronavirus spike proteins was assessed at the TCR clonotype level in the study. The Adaptive Biotechnologies TCR-sequencing kit was used to sequence samples from a few pre-COVID donors and the naive versus memory experiments, whereas other data were Illumina-based. A different, Illumina-based TCR-beta assay was used to sequence expansion assays from other donors in the study. Using patient-derived lymphoblastoid cell lines, the shared crossreactive spike epitopes were mapped to their HLA restriction.

Comment on this clone: Its antigen is currently not known. No much larger clone exists at a distance of one base, and base qualities are not known.

V was cut back by 4 bases and J by 0 bases, leaving a gap of 19 bases between them. The CDR3 covers 18 residues, taking in both the cysteine and the phenylalanine. The entry retains the CDR3 DNA only, 54 bases that are in frame from base 1. The germline V gene (reference sequence) gives CDR1 as LNHDA and CDR2 as SQIVND. CD4+ T cells from unexposed donors were collected before the COVID-19 pandemic (2011-2018). After less than 13 days of culture, CD4+ T cells were isolated with the EasySep CD4+ T cell isolation kit. Unexposed donor CD4+ T cells were tested for reactivity to SARS-CoV-2 S and N and four common cold coronavirus spike pools, as cell number allowed. Each well received over 1.5 million PBMCs, cultured in IMDM supplemented with about 5% human AB serum and roughly 10 IU/ml IL-2. Half of the culture medium was replaced with fresh IL-2-containing medium on days 3 and 7. In general, every peptide culture condition was set up in three replicate wells. Leukapheresis product for the unexposed donors was bought commercially. Ficoll-Paque PLUS gradient centrifugation was used to isolate PBMCs from either whole blood or leukapheresis product. PBMCs were either cryopreserved at -140 degrees C or used fresh in the expansion assay. The QIAamp Micro DNA Kit was used to extract genomic DNA from the CD4+ T cells.

Study-wide conclusions, independent of this receptor: Small numbers of patients and of tested TCRs limited the study. Crossreactivity analysis centred on spike protein, so crossreactivity against other viral proteins was not assessed. Memory CD4+ clonotypes crossrecognizing SARS-CoV-2 and at least one common cold coronavirus spike were found in 50% to 80% of donors. Significantly weaker SARS-CoV-2-driven expansion was shown by crossreactive clones than by monoreactive clones, consistent with antigenic imprinting. Pre-pandemic and post-infection samples were not both contributed by any donor, so tracing of the source of pre-existing responses was limited.

The library was prepared using the immunoSEQ multiplex PCR assay. The study's processing was this. During preprocessing, nonproductive sequences were removed, as were CDR3s that did not start with C, did not end with F or W, or were shorter than 7 amino acids. The MANAFEST web app was used to call antigen-specific clonotypes on the basis of expansion compared with the reference and with other culture wells. A clone was considered positive if significant expansion relative to the reference culture was observed in 2 of 3 replicate wells at an FDR below 0.05. Positive clones also required significant expansion versus all other tandem wells and an odds ratio above 5. Pairwise Levenshtein distance, computed with the stringdist R package after three terminal residues were trimmed from each end, was used as the measure of CDR3 homology. TCRdb provides this immuneACCESS table in a form limited to in-frame rearrangements. Some clones are lacking; in checked studies, under half of them reflect an unresolved V gene, and why the rest are absent is not known. V, J and clone size derive from that table, while D and trimming were established from the DNA sequence. Across this sample there are more than 20,000 clones, with about three quarters seen only once. The biggest ten clones account for about 9.4% of the sample.

This clonotype originated in a human donor in good health. Sequencing was performed on CD4+ T cells from PBMCs, cultured in vitro. The V and J genes are TRBV19 and TRBJ1-5, with the D gene not confidently named. The CDR3 protein: CASSNDPPAQYSNQPQHF. The nucleotide sequence is given as TGTGCCAGTAGTAACGACCCGCCGGCCCAATATAGCAATCAGCCCCAGCATTTT.